The 31 T cell receptor beta chains in this list originate from one sample, sequenced in a study of Graves' ophthalmopathy and Graves' hyperthyroidism. Beta-chain TCR CDR3 regions were amplified from RNA transcripts. A first-round RT-PCR used HTBI primers, followed by a second-round multiplex PCR. TCRdb reanalysed the multiplex PCR reads using MiXCR and keeps one entry per CDR3 protein. Of approximately 500,000 distinct CDR3 sequences listed, around an eighth were seen once; the top ten hold around 9.8%. Sequencing was done on a sample of blood. All receptors derive from a woman in her 30s with Graves' ophthalmopathy.

This clonotype was seen ten or more times. The chain carries TRBV28 and TRBJ1-1, with 7 bases fitting TRBD1. CDR1 is MDHEN and CDR2 is SYDVKM in the germline V gene. The junction had 8 bases not matched to a gene; V was cut back by 2 bases and J by 2 bases. This CDR3 has 16 amino acids. CDR3 nucleotide sequence: TGTGCCAGCAGTTTACCAGGGACAGCGGGTAACACTGAAGCTTTCTTT. Protein product: CASSLPGTAGNTEAFF.

The chain recombines TRBV7-9 with TRBJ1-2; no clear D. CDR3 length: 14 residues. V lost 5 bases to trimming and J lost 7 bases, with 17 bases between them. The germline V gene encodes CDR1 SEHNR and CDR2 FQNEAQ (reference sequence). The CDR3 loop is CASSPSEGEGGYTF. CDR3 DNA sequence: TGTGCCAGCAGCCCCAGCGAAGGCGAAGGTGGCTACACCTTC.

This clonotype appeared many times. The chain is built from TRBV19 and TRBJ1-5, with TRBD1 matching over 8 bases. Germline V gene data show CDR1 as LNHDA and CDR2 as SQIVND (reference sequence). CDR3 length equals 16 residues. Trimming removed 3 bases from V and 4 bases from J; junction bases left unmatched: 8. The CDR3 nucleotides read TGTGCCAGTAGTATTGAGGGCAGGGGGCAGAATCAGCCCCAGCATTTT. Translating gives CASSIEGRGQNQPQHF. The full variable domain, its missing parts supplied by reference TRBV19 and TRBJ1-5, is DGGITQSPKYLFRKEGQNVTLSCEQNLNHDAMYWYRQDPGQGLRLIYYSQIVNDFQKGDIAEGYSVSREKKESFPLTVTSAQKNPTAFYLCASSIEGRGQNQPQHFGDGTRLSIL.

This clonotype was observed at least ten times. The chain combines TRBV6-1 with TRBJ1-2, with a weak D call TRBD1 (5 bases). This CDR3 is 13 amino acids long. With 8 bases removed from V and 2 bases from J, the gap between germline ends came to 12 bases. Germline values: CDR1 MNHNS, CDR2 SASEGT. The CDR3 region is CASGRKGNYGYTF. The CDR3 bases are TGTGCCAGCGGGAGAAAGGGGAACTATGGCTACACCTTC.

Ten or more counts support this clonotype. The chain is built from TRBV30 and TRBJ1-2, with D hard to call. From germline, CDR1 is GTSNPN and CDR2 SVGIG (reference sequence). The CDR3 is made up of 12 amino acids. The V and J ends lost 6 bases and 0 bases respectively, with 8 bases between them. The CDR3 DNA reads as TGTGCCTGCCTCAGAGCTAACTATGGCTACACCTTC. Translated: CACLRANYGYTF.

Only a few counts were recorded for this clonotype. This chain uses TRBV30 with TRBJ2-7; D might be TRBD2 (6 bases). The CDR3 length is 12 residues. Germline V gene sequence: CDR1 GTSNPN, CDR2 SVGIG (reference sequence). Deletions cut 2 bases from V and 7 bases from J, with 12 bases between. CDR3 sequence (DNA): TGTGCCTGGAGTTTTGGAGGGAATGAGCAGTACTTC. It is translated as CAWSFGGNEQYF. Supplemented by reference TRBV30 and TRBJ2-7, the full variable domain reads SQTIHQWPATLVQPVGSPLSLECTVEGTSNPNLYWYRQAAGRGLQLLFYSVGIGQISSEVPQNLSASRPQDRQFILSSKKLLLSDSGFYLCAWSFGGNEQYFGPGTRLTVT.

This clonotype was recorded at least ten times. This chain links TRBV15 with TRBJ1-2, with a weak D call TRBD1 (6 bases). V lost 0 bases, J lost 0 bases, and 17 bases lay in between. The CDR3 length is 18 residues. Germline V CDR1 and CDR2: LNHNV, YYDKDF (reference sequence). CDR3 nucleotides: TGTGCCACCAGCAGAGAAGGGGGACAACCTGCGGCTAACTATGGCTACACCTTC. This sequence encodes CATSREGGQPAANYGYTF.

Many counts were recorded for this clonotype. V usage is TRBV6-1 and J usage is TRBJ1-5; 10 nucleotides match TRBD1. The trim removed 6 bases at V and 0 bases at J, leaving 2 bases unmatched. The CDR3 loop spans 15 amino acids. Germline CDR1 and CDR2: MNHNS and SASEGT. This CDR3 reads CASSRDRGSNQPQHF. The CDR3 DNA is TGTGCCAGCAGCCGGGACAGGGGTAGCAATCAGCCCCAGCATTTT.

This clonotype came up many times. The chain couples TRBV28 to TRBJ1-2; possibly TRBD1 for D (5 bases). Looked up from germline, CDR1 is MDHEN and CDR2 is SYDVKM. This CDR3 is built from 16 residues. The ends were cut back, 3 bases at V and 8 bases at J, with 22 bases in the middle. The CDR3 protein is CASSFGLQIRERGYTF. DNA for the CDR3: TGTGCCAGCAGTTTCGGTCTTCAAATCAGGGAACGGGGCTACACCTTC.

This clonotype was observed at least ten times. A single base separates this from a much larger clone, so it may be a read error. V gene TRBV6-1 combines with J gene TRBJ2-7; 7 bases fit TRBD1. J was trimmed by 2 bases and V by 5 bases; bases with no gene match: 3. This CDR3 has 13 amino acids. Germline V gene data show CDR1 as MNHNS and CDR2 as SASEGT. This CDR3 is CASSRDSTYEQYF. The DNA for the CDR3 is TGTGCCAGCAGTCGGGACAGCACCTACGAGCAGTACTTC.

This clonotype was recorded at least ten times. The CDR3 region has the DNA TGCAGCGTTGCCCGGGACTTTGGCTACACCTTC. Protein sequence: CSVARDFGYTF. This chain links TRBV29-1 with TRBJ1-2; perhaps TRBD1 as D (5 bases). V shed 4 bases and J shed 7 bases, with 10 bases lying between them. The V gene's germline CDR1 is SQVTM and CDR2 ANQGSEA. CDR3 length: 11 residues.

This rearrangement joins TRBV20-1 to TRBJ2-5, with no clear D. This CDR3 is built from 17 residues. Germline V gene data show CDR1 as DFQATT and CDR2 as SNEGSKA (reference sequence). Trimming took off 6 bases at V and 2 bases at J, with 25 bases between the two ends. Here the CDR3 reads CSASSPRPGDIQETQYF. The DNA of the CDR3 is TGCAGTGCCAGCAGCCCGCGGCCCGGTGACATTCAAGAGACCCAGTACTTC.

This clonotype was counted ten times or more. The rearrangement links TRBV5-1 to TRBJ2-2; D possibly matches TRBD1 or TRBD2 (5 bases each). This CDR3 region has 16 residues. Between the trimmed V and J ends, which lost 3 bases and 2 bases, there was a span of 14 bases. Germline CDR1 and CDR2: SGHRS and YFSETQ. The CDR3 region has the DNA TGCGCCAGCAGCTCCTCATTCGGGGCAAACACCGGGGAGCTGTTTTTT. It codes for CASSSSFGANTGELFF.

This clonotype appeared a single time. The gene calls are TRBV11-2 and TRBJ2-5; 8 nucleotides match TRBD1. V dropped 5 bases and J dropped 5; count of bases not matched to a gene: 10. The CDR3 extends over 15 amino acids. Germline CDR1 reads SGHAT; CDR2 reads FQNNGV. CDR3 bases: TGTGCCAGCAGCAGCGATCCAGGGGGCTGGGAGACCCAGTACTTC. Protein product: CASSSDPGGWETQYF.

The rearrangement uses TRBV20-1 and TRBJ1-5; D is possibly TRBD1 (6 bases). CDR3 length: 15 residues. Trimming stripped 0 bases from V and 3 bases from J, with 12 bases between. In germline, CDR1 is DFQATT, CDR2 SNEGSKA (reference sequence). The CDR3 protein is CSARESGTYNQPQHF. CDR3 nucleotides: TGCAGTGCTAGAGAGTCCGGGACATACAATCAGCCCCAGCATTTT.

This clonotype was counted ten times or more. The chain uses TRBV6-4 and TRBJ1-2; weak D call: TRBD1 (5 bases). This CDR3 contains 14 residues. Trimming removed 3 bases at V and 4 bases at J, with 12 bases between. Germline CDR1 and CDR2: MRHNA and SNTAGT. The CDR3 here is CASSEDKGTYGYTF. The CDR3 DNA sequence: TGTGCCAGCAGTGAAGACAAAGGGACCTATGGCTACACCTTC.

V gene TRBV28 combines with J gene TRBJ2-7, with D tentatively TRBD1 (6 bases). The CDR3 consists of 15 residues. The germline CDR1 and CDR2 sequences are MDHEN and SYDVKM. The V and J ends lost 5 bases and 2 bases respectively, with 16 bases between them. This chain's CDR3 is CASSLSGTWAYEQYF. Written as DNA, the CDR3 is TGTGCCAGCAGTCTGTCCGGGACATGGGCCTACGAGCAGTACTTC.

This clonotype was seen many times. In DNA form, the CDR3 reads TGTGCCAGCAGTGTGGGCAGGGCGAACTACGAGCAGTACTTC. This codes for CASSVGRANYEQYF. V is TRBV6-1 and J is TRBJ2-7, with a weak D call TRBD1 (5 bases). CDR1 and CDR2 from the germline V gene are MNHNS and SASEGT. V lost 4 bases to trimming and J lost 3 bases, with 13 bases between them. This CDR3 comprises 14 residues.

This clonotype was seen only a few times. The V call is TRBV6-2 or TRBV6-3, the J call TRBJ1-5; D is ambiguous. The germline gives CDR1 MNHEY, CDR2 SVGEGT. The ends were cut back, 7 bases at V and 2 bases at J, with 6 bases in the middle. The CDR3 consists of 12 residues. DNA of the CDR3: TGTGCCAGCAAGTTGGGCAATCAGCCCCAGCATTTT. Translation: CASKLGNQPQHF.

The CDR3 reads CASSFGGGNIQYF. In nucleotides, the CDR3 is TGTGCCAGCAGCTTTGGTGGAGGAAACATTCAGTACTTC. The V call is TRBV5-6, the J call TRBJ2-4; maybe TRBD2 (5 bases). The CDR3 is 13 amino acids. The V gene's germline CDR1 is SGHDT and CDR2 YYEEEE. Trimming removed 2 bases from V and 6 bases from J, with 9 bases in between.

This chain joins TRBV3-1 and TRBJ1-2; D might be TRBD1 (6 bases). Trimming took off 1 base at V and 0 bases at J, with 12 bases between the two ends. Germline CDR1 and CDR2: LGHDT and YNNKEL (reference sequence). The CDR3 is 16 residues long. CDR3 bases: TGTGCCAGCAGCCAAGTCCAGACAGGAGCTAACTATGGCTACACCTTC. It is translated as CASSQVQTGANYGYTF. The complete variable domain, with remaining parts taken from reference TRBV3-1 and TRBJ1-2, reads DTAVSQTPKYLVTQMGNDKSIKCEQNLGHDTMYWYKQDSKKFLKIMFSYNNKELIINETVPNRFSPKSPDKAHLNLHINSLELGDSAVYFCASSQVQTGANYGYTFGSGTRLTVV.

The table lists this clonotype with many counts. The genes are TRBV20-1 and TRBJ2-5, with a weak D call TRBD2 (5 bases). Germline V gene data show CDR1 as DFQATT and CDR2 as SNEGSKA (reference sequence). This CDR3 contains 15 residues. Trimming took 0 bases from V and 1 from J, leaving 12 bases between them. The CDR3 nucleotides are TGCAGTGCTAGAGATGGAGCGGAAGGCCAAGAGACCCAGTACTTC. The encoded protein is CSARDGAEGQETQYF.

This clonotype occurred many times. The rearrangement links TRBV6-4 to TRBJ2-2, with a tentative D call TRBD1 (7 bases). Trimming removed 10 bases at V and 6 bases at J, with 27 bases between. CDR1 and CDR2 from the germline V gene are MRHNA and SNTAGT. This CDR3 is built from 17 residues. As DNA, the CDR3 is TGTGCCACCTCGATTATAGACAACAGGGGAGGTGCCGGGGAGCTGTTTTTT. Translated, it gives CATSIIDNRGGAGELFF.

The sample holds many counts of this clonotype. V gene TRBV2 combines with J gene TRBJ1-2, with 9 bases identical to TRBD1. V trimming: 7 bases; J trimming: 7 bases; junction bases outside the gene matches: 7. The length of the CDR3 is 13 residues. CDR1 SNHLY and CDR2 FYNNEI come from the germline V gene. The CDR3 reads CASMRTGGSGYTF. The CDR3 bases are TGTGCCAGCATGAGAACAGGGGGCTCTGGCTACACCTTC.

The chain is built from TRBV28 and TRBJ2-7; TRBD2 might be the D (5 bases). The CDR3 spans 14 residues. Trimming took off 5 bases at V and 1 base at J, with 12 bases between the two ends. The germline CDR1 and CDR2 sequences are MDHEN and SYDVKM. The CDR3: CASSIHRGSYEQYF. CDR3 sequence (DNA): TGTGCCAGCAGTATCCACCGAGGGTCCTACGAGCAGTACTTC.

This clonotype came up many times. The genes are TRBV20-1 and TRBJ1-2, with 9 bases lining up with TRBD1. The V segment lost 7 bases and the J segment 7 bases; nucleotides outside the gene matches: 13. The CDR3 contains 14 residues. Germline-derived CDR1 and CDR2 are DFQATT and SNEGSKA (reference sequence). This chain's CDR3 is CSDSPGQGRSGYTF. Here the CDR3 DNA reads TGCAGTGACTCGCCGGGACAGGGACGCAGTGGCTACACCTTC.

The chain is built from TRBV7-8 and TRBJ1-1, with D uncertain. V lost 4 bases to trimming and J lost 7 bases, with 7 bases between them. This CDR3 contains 11 residues. The germline gives CDR1 SGHVS, CDR2 FQNEAQ. The CDR3 reads CASSSADEAFF. The CDR3 DNA sequence: TGTGCCAGCAGCTCGGCGGATGAAGCTTTCTTT.

This clonotype was seen at least ten times. The V and J genes are TRBV3-1 and TRBJ1-2; D not certain. CDR3 length equals 17 residues. V lost 0 bases and J lost 4, with 18 bases in between. Germline assignment: CDR1 LGHDT and CDR2 YNNKEL (reference sequence). The CDR3, as DNA: TGTGCCAGCAGCCAAGATTCAGCTGGCAGGCTCTCCTATGGCTACACCTTC. This codes for CASSQDSAGRLSYGYTF.

The table lists this clonotype with many counts. The CDR3, as DNA: TGCAGTGCTAATCATGGAGCTAACTATGGCTACACCTTC. It encodes CSANHGANYGYTF. This chain joins TRBV20-1 and TRBJ1-2; D unresolved. Germline-derived CDR1 and CDR2 are DFQATT and SNEGSKA (reference sequence). The CDR3 loop spans 13 amino acids. V lost 4 bases and J 0 bases, leaving 9 bases between the germline ends.

This clonotype has a handful of counts. This chain connects TRBV25-1 to TRBJ1-6; TRBD1 matches 9 bases. This CDR3 is built from 13 residues. Trimming at V came to 10 bases and at J to 5 bases, leaving 3 bases not matched to a gene. In germline, CDR1 is MGHDK, CDR2 SYGVNS. In DNA form, the CDR3 reads TGTGCCACAGGGACAGGGAATAATTCACCCCTCCACTTT. This translates into CATGTGNNSPLHF.

The gene calls are TRBV6-5 and TRBJ1-5; TRBD1 might be the D (6 bases). CDR3 size: 16 residues. In germline, CDR1 is MNHEY, CDR2 SVGAGI. Trimming stripped 4 bases from V and 6 bases from J, with 19 bases between. The CDR3 DNA sequence: TGTGCCAGCAGTTTAGGGGGGCGCGTAATATCTCAGCCCCAGCATTTT. Translated: CASSLGGRVISQPQHF.